A selection of T cell receptor beta chains follows, all from one sample in a study of cytomegalovirus exposure and HLA in healthy donors. Profiling relied on immunoSEQ multiplex PCR, and the TCRdb table lists in-frame clones only, not all of them. The data contain about 160,000 clones, roughly 80% of them singletons. Input material: PBMCs. The receptors derive from a man aged 45-65 years in good health and CMV-seropositive. CDR3s include the opening cysteine and the closing phenylalanine or tryptophan. The order of the fields is V gene, clone size, D gene, J gene, CDR3 protein, CDR3 DNA. The D gene is left open where the match is weak. The listing skips clone size in some rows; elsewhere it reads once, few, many or a size class.

TRBV7-2	-	TRBD1	TRBJ1-5	CASGGTGGFQPQHF	TGTGCCAGCGGCGGGACAGGGGGCTTCCAGCCCCAGCATTTT
TRBV19	few	-	TRBJ2-1	CASKNRAEQFF	TGTGCCAGTAAAAACAGGGCTGAGCAGTTCTTC
TRBV9	-	TRBD1	TRBJ1-2	CASSRTQGLNYGYTF	TGTGCCAGCAGCCGTACACAGGGGCTAAACTATGGCTACACCTTC
TRBV9	-	TRBD1	TRBJ2-3	CASSVSGTGGDTQYF	TGTGCCAGCAGCGTCAGTGGGACAGGGGGAGATACGCAGTATTTT
TRBV5-8	few	-	TRBJ2-3	CASSLWGQRGTDTQYF	TGTGCCAGCAGCCTATGGGGACAGCGGGGCACAGATACGCAGTATTTT
TRBV12-5	-	TRBD1	TRBJ1-1	CASAGQIEAFF	TGTGCTAGTGCGGGACAGATTGAAGCTTTCTTT
TRBV18	-	TRBD1	TRBJ1-1	CASSPGQGASEAFF	TGTGCCAGCTCACCGGGACAGGGGGCCAGTGAAGCTTTCTTT
TRBV5-1	-	TRBD1	TRBJ1-4	CASSFGQGNEKLFF	TGCGCCAGCAGCTTCGGACAGGGGAATGAAAAACTGTTTTTT
TRBV14	few	-	TRBJ2-4	CASSETGTTNGIQYF	TGTGCCAGCAGCGAAACCGGGACAACCAATGGCATTCAGTACTTC
TRBV19	few	TRBD1	TRBJ1-1	CASSMRDRDTEAFF	TGTGCCAGTAGTATGCGGGACAGGGACACTGAAGCTTTCTTT
TRBV9	-	TRBD2	TRBJ2-3	CASSASGGAPDTQYF	TGTGCCAGCAGCGCTAGCGGGGGCGCACCCGATACGCAGTATTTT
TRBV2	-	TRBD2	TRBJ2-1	CASRPFSGGAGNEQFF	TGTGCCAGCAGACCTTTTAGCGGGGGGGCGGGAAATGAGCAGTTCTTC
TRBV27	-	TRBD1	TRBJ2-1	CASSLSGQSSYNEQFF	TGTGCCAGCAGTTTATCGGGACAGAGCTCCTACAATGAGCAGTTCTTC
TRBV7-7	-	TRBD2	TRBJ2-2	CASSLAAPGLAGRTGELFF	TGTGCCAGCAGCTTAGCGGCGCCGGGACTAGCGGGGAGGACCGGGGAGCTGTTTTTT
TRBV5-7	-	-	TRBJ2-4	CARAWGVAKNIQYF	TGTGCCAGGGCGTGGGGAGTAGCCAAAAACATTCAGTACTTC
TRBV29-1	-	TRBD1	TRBJ2-7	CSVGPRQGSYEQYF	TGCAGCGTTGGCCCGCGACAGGGCTCCTACGAGCAGTACTTC
TRBV7-9	-	TRBD1	TRBJ2-7	CASSPDRGSNEQYF	TGTGCCAGCAGCCCGGACAGGGGGAGTAACGAGCAGTACTTC
TRBV15	-	-	TRBJ1-1	CATLGGGRTEAFF	TGTGCCACGCTCGGGGGGGGGCGTACTGAAGCTTTCTTT
TRBV21-1	-	-	TRBJ2-5	CASSKVSQGTPGGTQYF	TGTGCCAGCAGCAAGGTCAGCCAGGGGACTCCGGGGGGGACCCAGTACTTC
TRBV7-9	-	TRBD1	TRBJ1-4	CASSLAGRGRNEKLFF	TGTGCCAGCAGCTTAGCGGGAAGGGGGCGAAATGAAAAACTGTTTTTT
TRBV5-6	-	TRBD1	TRBJ1-6	CASSSGQGSGSPLHF	TGTGCCAGCAGCTCGGGACAGGGGTCGGGGTCACCCCTCCACTTT
TRBV27	once	TRBD1	TRBJ2-5	CASSGRTGGAETQYF	TGTGCCAGCAGTGGGAGGACAGGGGGCGCAGAGACCCAGTACTTC
TRBV5-4	few	-	TRBJ2-2	CASSPRVAGELFF	TGTGCCAGCAGCCCCCGGGTAGCCGGGGAGCTGTTTTTT
TRBV19	-	-	TRBJ2-7	CASSIGQSYEQYF	TGTGCCAGTAGTATTGGACAGTCTTACGAGCAGTACTTC
TRBV10-3	-	-	TRBJ2-2	CAISDTGELFF	TGTGCCATCTCGGACACCGGGGAGCTGTTTTTT
TRBV19	-	-	TRBJ2-7	CASSSPVGFGEQYF	TGTGCCAGTAGTAGTCCCGTTGGTTTCGGCGAGCAGTACTTC
TRBV7-2	-	-	TRBJ2-5	CASISRWNAGPPETQYF	TGTGCCAGCATCTCAAGGTGGAATGCTGGGCCCCCGGAGACCCAGTACTTC